The rows below give T cell receptor beta chains drawn from one sample of a study of CD8 T cells in ankylosing spondylitis. One entry per CDR3 protein results from TCRdb running MiXCR on the 5' RACE reads. The sample has about 360,000 distinct CDR3 sequences; 20% to 25% are singletons. Sequencing was done on a sample of blood, either unsorted or a sorted T cell fraction (not recorded which). The source is a male donor with ankylosing spondylitis or in good health (not recorded which). The conserved cysteine and the conserved F or W are not part of the CDR3 here.

ASSPGVAGVEQY TRBV4-1
SARDLSSGQVYNEQF TRBV20-1
SVLLAGDSYEQY TRBV29-1
ASSTVSLTQY TRBV11-2
AISLLRDGIDSTDTQY TRBV10-3
ASSSSFMVPEAF TRBV12-3/TRBV12-4
SVEKINNEQF TRBV29-1
ASSFTGTGPTDTQY TRBV6-5
ASSQDSRLDEQF TRBV4-2
SAAPGGNYGYT TRBV20-1
ASGTVRNYEQY TRBV28
ASSLKFWGQETQY TRBV12-3/TRBV12-4
ASSSLGTVTDTQY TRBV7-8
ASQPRSPGREQY TRBV27
ASSDPGTTTLGEQY TRBV4-1
ASSDRAGLAGDETQY TRBV9
ASSSGGGATAYEQY TRBV28
ASSDNGGENIQY TRBV12-3/TRBV12-4
SATDLYEQY TRBV20-1
ASSTAPSGGWGTDTQY TRBV3-1
ASSLVTGMYEQY TRBV7-2
ATRDQANTQY TRBV24-1
ASSLGAGNTGELF TRBV5-6
ASSLGVGGMKETQY TRBV11-2
ASSSLRNEQY TRBV5-1
ASSELGGHSYEQY TRBV10-2
ASSLQGALADTQY TRBV6-1
ASSLLTDTYEQY TRBV28
SASGTQAYEQY TRBV20-1